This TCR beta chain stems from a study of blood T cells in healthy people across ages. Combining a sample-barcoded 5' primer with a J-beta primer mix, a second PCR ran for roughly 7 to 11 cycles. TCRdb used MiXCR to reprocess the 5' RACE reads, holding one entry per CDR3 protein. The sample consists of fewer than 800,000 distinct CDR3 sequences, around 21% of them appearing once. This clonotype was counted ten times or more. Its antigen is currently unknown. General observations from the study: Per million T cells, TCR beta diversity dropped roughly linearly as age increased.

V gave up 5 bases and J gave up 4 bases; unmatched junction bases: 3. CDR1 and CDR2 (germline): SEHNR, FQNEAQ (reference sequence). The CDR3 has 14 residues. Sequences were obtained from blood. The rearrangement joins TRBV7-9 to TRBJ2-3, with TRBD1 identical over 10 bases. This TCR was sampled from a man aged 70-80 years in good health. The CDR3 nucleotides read TGTGCCAGCAGCAGGACAGGGGGGGCAGATACGCAGTATTTT. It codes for CASSRTGGADTQYF.